The T cell receptor beta chain under discussion was sequenced for a study of beta chain features in type 1 diabetes. Germline loops: CDR1 GTSNPN, CDR2 SVGIG (reference sequence). V lost 2 bases to trimming and J lost 11 bases, with 12 bases between them. This CDR3 is built from 11 residues. Reverse transcribing all isolated RNA meant expressed TCRB transcripts were sequenced. Sequencing was performed with immunoSEQ multiplex PCR; in TCRdb, only in-frame clones are kept and a portion is missing. The sample includes under 300,000 clones, roughly 30% seen only once; the top ten take 4%. The chain employs TRBV30 and TRBJ1-1; unclear D gene. Sequencing was carried out using central memory CD4+ T cells from blood. The source is a man aged 30 to 39 in good health. The CDR3 bases are TGTGCCTGGAGTATCCCATATAAGGCTTTCTTT. Residues: CAWSIPYKAFF. The full variable domain, in which reference TRBV30 and TRBJ1-1 provide the parts outside the CDR3, is SQTIHQWPATLVQPVGSPLSLECTVEGTSNPNLYWYRQAAGRGLQLLFYSVGIGQISSEVPQNLSASRPQDRQFILSSKKLLLSDSGFYLCAWSIPYKAFFGQGTRLTVV.